These 22 T cell receptor beta chains originate from one sample sequenced in a study of blood T cell repertoires in COVID-19. Sequencing was performed with immunoSEQ multiplex PCR; in TCRdb, only in-frame clones are kept and a portion is missing. The table shows approximately 250,000 clones, with approximately 90% occurring only once. The sequenced sample consisted of PBMCs or T cells enriched from blood (not recorded which). All receptors come from a man in his forties who had been exposed to COVID-19.

The chain combines TRBV7-3 with TRBJ2-3; possible D gene TRBD2, 5 bases. This CDR3 comprises 16 residues. From germline, CDR1 is SGHTA and CDR2 FQGTGA. The V gene lost 2 bases and the J gene lost 0 bases, with 12 bases spanning the gap. The CDR3 bases are TGTGCCAGCAGCTTAGGATCTAGCCTTAGCACAGATACGCAGTATTTT. Translated: CASSLGSSLSTDTQYF. Looking up the rest from reference TRBV7-3 and TRBJ2-3 gives the full variable domain: GAGVSQTPSNKVTEKGKYVELRCDPISGHTALYWYRQSLGQGPEFLIYFQGTGAADDSGLPNDRFFAVRPEGSVSTLKIQRTERGDSAVYLCASSLGSSLSTDTQYFGPGTRLTVL.

The chain employs TRBV7-9 and TRBJ1-3; TRBD1 might be the D (5 bases). V dropped 0 bases and J dropped 0 bases, with 12 bases sitting between them. This CDR3 contains 17 residues. Germline values: CDR1 SEHNR, CDR2 FQNEAQ (reference sequence). Here the CDR3 reads CASSLALLDSSGNTIYF. The CDR3 DNA sequence: TGTGCCAGCAGCTTAGCGCTTTTAGACAGCTCTGGAAACACCATATATTTT.

This clone was found once. V usage is TRBV15 and J usage is TRBJ2-5, with 10 bases aligning to TRBD1. Unmatched junction bases numbered 9, after V lost 6 bases and J lost 5 bases. Per germline, CDR1 LNHNV and CDR2 YYDKDF (reference sequence). This CDR3 has 15 amino acids. This CDR3 is CATRSWTGGHETQYF. As DNA, the CDR3 is TGTGCCACCAGAAGCTGGACAGGGGGTCACGAGACCCAGTACTTC. Using reference TRBV15 and TRBJ2-5 for the parts outside the CDR3, the full variable domain is DAMVIQNPRYQVTQFGKPVTLSCSQTLNHNVMYWYQQKSSQAPKLLFHYYDKDFNNEADTPDNFQSRRPNTSFCFLDIRSPGLGDTAMYLCATRSWTGGHETQYFGPGTRLLVL.

The chain couples TRBV24-1 to TRBJ2-1, with 10 bases identical to TRBD1. Trimming took 6 bases from V and 5 from J; bases not matched to a gene: 9. CDR1 is KGHDR, CDR2 SFDVKD, per germline. CDR3 length equals 16 residues. The CDR3 DNA sequence: TGTGCCACCAGTTCGACCGGGACAGGGGATAACAATGAGCAGTTCTTC. It is translated as CATSSTGTGDNNEQFF.

This clone has a single count. In DNA, the CDR3 is TGTGCCACCTCGGGGAACACTGAAGCTTTCTTT. As protein: CATSGNTEAFF. The V call is TRBV2, the J call TRBJ1-1; D is uncertain. CDR1 and CDR2 (germline): SNHLY, FYNNEI. V was pared by 10 bases and J by 1 base, with 7 bases between. The CDR3 contains 11 residues.

Points on this clone: Its ends do not fully match the called genes, so a read error is possible. This rearrangement joins TRBV28 to TRBJ2-7; D perhaps matches TRBD2 (6 bases). Germline V gene sequence: CDR1 MDHEN, CDR2 SYDVKM. CDR3 length equals 12 residues. For the CDR3, the DNA is TGTGCCAGCAGTTCGGGGGACCTTATGGGTCTCTTC. Translating it yields CASSSGDLMGLF.

The chain couples TRBV7-6 to TRBJ1-4; possible D gene TRBD1, 5 bases. Germline V CDR1 and CDR2: SGHVS, FNYEAQ. The CDR3 covers 15 residues. V lost 3 bases, J lost 8 bases, and 16 bases lay in between. Here the CDR3 DNA reads TGTGCCAGCAGCTTTGGGGCAGGGCTTCGCGAAAAACTGTTTTTT. Its translation is CASSFGAGLREKLFF.

The J gene is TRBJ1-1, the V gene TRBV3-1 (or the pseudogene TRBV3-2); a possible D gene is TRBD1 (5 bases). Germline lookup yields CDR1 LGHDT and CDR2 YNNKEL (reference sequence). The ends were cut back, 5 bases at V and 0 bases at J, with 7 bases in the middle. The CDR3 is 13 residues long. Here the CDR3 DNA reads TGTGCCAGCAGCAAGACAGTGAACACTGAAGCTTTCTTT. It codes for CASSKTVNTEAFF.

The V gene is TRBV4-1, the J gene TRBJ1-1, with 9 bases that match TRBD1. CDR1 is MGHRA and CDR2 is YSYEKL in the germline V gene. The ends lost 8 bases at V and 6 bases at J; junction bases unmatched: 7. This CDR3 has 13 amino acids. The CDR3 DNA follows: TGCGCCAGCTCGGACAGGGGTTCTGCTGAAGCTTTCTTT. It encodes CASSDRGSAEAFF.

The chain has TRBV5-1 and TRBJ2-5; TRBD2 matches at 13 bases. Trimming cost V 4 bases and J 4 bases; bases outside gene matches: 19. Germline lookup yields CDR1 SGHRS and CDR2 YFSETQ. There are 20 residues in the CDR3. The CDR3 protein is CASSKIGLAGVTRDGETQYF. The CDR3 DNA sequence: TGCGCCAGCAGCAAGATTGGACTAGCGGGAGTTACCAGAGACGGAGAGACCCAGTACTTC.

This clone is a singleton in its sample. The V and J genes are TRBV10-3 and TRBJ1-2; weak D call: TRBD1 (6 bases). This CDR3 region has 14 residues. V gave up 0 bases and J gave up 6 bases, with 11 bases separating them. CDR1 is ENHRY, CDR2 SYGVKD, per germline. The CDR3: CAISESIGGDGYTF. As DNA, the CDR3 is TGTGCCATCAGTGAGTCGATAGGGGGGGATGGCTACACCTTC.

The chain combines TRBV10-3 with TRBJ1-1; TRBD1 matches at 10 bases. This CDR3 spans 13 amino acids. Trimming removed 7 bases from V and 6 bases from J; junction bases left unmatched: 5. CDR1 ENHRY and CDR2 SYGVKD come from the germline V gene. CDR3 in amino acids: CAITEGQGSEAFF. DNA for the CDR3: TGTGCCATCACCGAGGGACAGGGGTCTGAAGCTTTCTTT.

The rearrangement uses TRBV4-1 and TRBJ1-2; the D is unclear. Germline V gene lookup returns CDR1 MGHRA and CDR2 YSYEKL. V lost 0 bases and J lost 5, with 4 bases in between. This CDR3 comprises 12 residues. In DNA, the CDR3 is TGCGCCAGCAGCCAAGAGACTTATGGCTACACCTTC. Encoded protein: CASSQETYGYTF.

The chain couples TRBV11-2 to TRBJ2-7, with D perhaps TRBD2 (5 bases). In germline, CDR1 is SGHAT, CDR2 FQNNGV. The germline V and J ends were trimmed by 0 bases and 6 bases, with 12 bases remaining between them. CDR3 length: 14 residues. For the CDR3, the DNA is TGTGCCAGCAGCTTAGATCAACTAGTTTCCGAGCAGTACTTC. Translated, it gives CASSLDQLVSEQYF.

J is TRBJ2-7 and V is TRBV4-1; 8 nucleotides agree with TRBD2. Germline V gives CDR1 MGHRA, CDR2 YSYEKL. After removal of 3 bases from V and 2 bases from J, the junction contained 6 bases not matched to a gene. CDR3 size: 15 residues. In nucleotides, the CDR3 is TGCGCCAGCAGCCAGGTTACTAGCGGTACCTACGAGCAGTACTTC. Amino acid sequence: CASSQVTSGTYEQYF.

This clone was seen once. This chain links TRBV11-3 with TRBJ2-5; a weak D match, TRBD1 (6 bases). This CDR3 is 15 amino acids long. Germline loops: CDR1 SGHNT, CDR2 YENEEA. Trimming took off 0 bases at V and 2 bases at J, with 10 bases between the two ends. CDR3 protein: CASSLEVGTQETQYF. In DNA form, the CDR3 reads TGTGCCAGCAGCTTAGAGGTGGGGACACAAGAGACCCAGTACTTC.

This clone has more than one count but fewer than ten. The chain carries TRBV19 and TRBJ2-2; 11 bases are shared with TRBD2. CDR1 and CDR2 (germline): LNHDA, SQIVND (reference sequence). V dropped 5 bases and J dropped 5; count of bases not matched to a gene: 7. The CDR3 covers 16 residues. The CDR3 protein is CASSVLAGVSTGELFF. DNA of the CDR3: TGTGCCAGTAGTGTACTAGCGGGAGTATCTACCGGGGAGCTGTTTTTT.

The chain couples TRBV5-1 to TRBJ2-1; TRBD1 is a possible D gene (6 bases). V was clipped by 0 bases and J by 6 bases, with 7 bases between them. Germline values: CDR1 SGHRS, CDR2 YFSETQ. This CDR3 is built from 13 residues. CDR3: CASSLGTANEQFF. The DNA of the CDR3 is TGCGCCAGCAGCTTGGGGACAGCCAATGAGCAGTTCTTC.

This clone was observed a few times. The CDR3 DNA reads as TGTGCCAGCAGCCAAGGTCTGGGGGCGGTCAGTAATTCACCCCTCCACTTT. It translates to CASSQGLGAVSNSPLHF. The chain links TRBV3-1 (or the pseudogene TRBV3-2) to TRBJ1-6; maybe TRBD1 (6 bases). V lost 1 base and J 6 bases, leaving 16 bases between the germline ends. Germline CDR1 LGHDT, CDR2 YNNKEL (reference sequence). This CDR3 region has 17 residues.

The chain carries TRBV5-1 and TRBJ2-7, with TRBD1 matching over 8 bases. Per the germline V gene, CDR1 is SGHRS and CDR2 is YFSETQ. Trimming removed 4 bases from V and 5 bases from J; junction bases left unmatched: 8. CDR3 length equals 14 residues. CDR3 sequence reads: CASSDGTGFHEQYF. CDR3 DNA: TGCGCCAGCAGCGACGGGACAGGCTTCCACGAGCAGTACTTC.

V and J are TRBV19 and TRBJ1-6; the D gene is possibly TRBD1 (5 bases). The CDR3 is made up of 13 amino acids. CDR1 and CDR2 from the germline V gene are LNHDA and SQIVND (reference sequence). V lost 7 bases and J 6 bases, leaving 10 bases between the germline ends. CDR3 residues: CASTLGPNSPLHF. The CDR3 coding sequence is TGTGCCAGTACCTTGGGGCCTAATTCACCCCTCCACTTT.

The rearrangement uses TRBV13 and TRBJ1-2; D perhaps matches TRBD1 (5 bases). Trimming cost V 7 bases and J 2 bases, with 17 bases left between them. The CDR3 is made up of 15 amino acids. CDR1 is PRHDT and CDR2 is FYEKMQ in the germline V gene (reference sequence). CDR3 in DNA: TGTGCCAGCACCACCGTGGACATCTGGAACTATGGCTACACCTTC. Amino acid sequence: CASTTVDIWNYGYTF. Full variable domain (outside the CDR3, taken from reference TRBV13 and TRBJ1-2): AAGVIQSPRHLIKEKRETATLKCYPIPRHDTVYWYQQGPGQDPQFLISFYEKMQSDKGSIPDRFSAQQFSDYHSELNMSSLELGDSALYFCASTTVDIWNYGYTFGSGTRLTVV.